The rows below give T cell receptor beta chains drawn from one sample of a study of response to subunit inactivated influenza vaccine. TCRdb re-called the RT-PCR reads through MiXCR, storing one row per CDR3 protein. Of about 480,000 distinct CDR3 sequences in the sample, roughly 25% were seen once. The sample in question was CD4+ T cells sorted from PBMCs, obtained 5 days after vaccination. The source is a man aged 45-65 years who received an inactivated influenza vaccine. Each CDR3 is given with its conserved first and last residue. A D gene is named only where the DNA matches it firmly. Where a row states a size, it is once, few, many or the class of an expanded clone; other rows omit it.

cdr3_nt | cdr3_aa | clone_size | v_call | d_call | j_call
TGTGCCAGCAGTGACAACTACGAGCAGTACTTC | CASSDNYEQYF | NA | TRBV6-1 | NA | TRBJ2-7
TGTGCCAGCAGTTCTATGGGACTAGCGGGACGCTACGAGCAGTACTTC | CASSSMGLAGRYEQYF | once | TRBV6-5 | TRBD2 | TRBJ2-7
TGTGCCAGCAGATTGGACAGCCGGGCACGGGATACGCAGTATTTT | CASRLDSRARDTQYF | few | TRBV6-1 | NA | TRBJ2-3
TGTGCCAGCAGCCGGGGGTCAAGGAGCTCCTACGAGCAGTACTTC | CASSRGSRSSYEQYF | NA | TRBV13 | NA | TRBJ2-7
TGCAGTGCTAGTGAACTAGCGGGTTTCTACGAGCAGTACTTC | CSASELAGFYEQYF | many | TRBV20-1 | TRBD2 | TRBJ2-7
TGTGCCAGCAGCGGGACAGGGTGGTGGACCCAGTACTTC | CASSGTGWWTQYF | few | TRBV6-2/TRBV6-3 | TRBD1 | TRBJ2-5
TGCGCCAGCAGCCAATCGGTCAGGGGGCAGGAAGCTTTCTTT | CASSQSVRGQEAFF | NA | TRBV5-1 | TRBD1 | TRBJ1-1
TGCAGTGCTGTCCGGGACAGGGGGCTAAACGAGCAGTACTTC | CSAVRDRGLNEQYF | NA | TRBV20-1 | TRBD1 | TRBJ2-7
TGTGCCAGCAGGACGCTCGACGATTCACCCCTCCACTTT | CASRTLDDSPLHF | NA | TRBV6-6 | NA | TRBJ1-6
TGCAGTGCTAGCCGGTCAAACTATGGCTACACCTTC | CSASRSNYGYTF | NA | TRBV20-1 | NA | TRBJ1-2
TGCGCCAGCAGCTTGGCACCAAACCTCCAAGAGACCCAGTACTTC | CASSLAPNLQETQYF | few | TRBV5-1 | NA | TRBJ2-5
TGTGCCAGCAGTTACCCGGGACAGGGGGGTAGGCAGTACTTC | CASSYPGQGGRQYF | many | TRBV6-5 | TRBD1 | TRBJ2-7
TGCGCCAGCAGCCGGGTGGGACTAGCGGGTCCCAGGGATACGCAGTATTTT | CASSRVGLAGPRDTQYF | NA | TRBV5-1 | TRBD2 | TRBJ2-3
TGTGCCAGCAGTACTCGGACAGATTACAATGAGCAGTTCTTC | CASSTRTDYNEQFF | NA | TRBV6-5 | NA | TRBJ2-1
TGTAAGGCGGGAGGGACCTACAATGAGCAGTTCTTC | CKAGGTYNEQFF | few | TRBV20-1 | TRBD2 | TRBJ2-1
TGTGCCAGCACCCAGCGGCCCAGGGCAGATACGCAGTATTTT | CASTQRPRADTQYF | NA | TRBV6-2/TRBV6-3 | NA | TRBJ2-3
TGTGCCAGCAGCCTGGGACATGAGCAGTTCTTC | CASSLGHEQFF | few | TRBV3-1 | NA | TRBJ2-1
TGCAGCGTTGTCGCAGGGGCGGCCTACGAGCAGTACTTC | CSVVAGAAYEQYF | NA | TRBV29-1 | NA | TRBJ2-7
TGCAGTGCTAGGGATATGGACAGGGGGATCTATAATTCACCCCTCCACTTT | CSARDMDRGIYNSPLHF | NA | TRBV20-1 | TRBD1 | TRBJ1-6
TGTGCCAGCAGGATCGGAGAGACCCAGTACTTC | CASRIGETQYF | NA | TRBV6-2/TRBV6-3 | NA | TRBJ2-5
TGTGCCAGCAGCTTAGAAAGGACCGGGGAGCTGTTTTTT | CASSLERTGELFF | many | TRBV7-9 | NA | TRBJ2-2
TGTGCCAGCAGCCCCAGTTTTGGCGAGCAGTACTTC | CASSPSFGEQYF | NA | TRBV7-2 | NA | TRBJ2-7
TGTGCCAGCAGTGAAGCAATGAATCAGCCCCAGCATTTT | CASSEAMNQPQHF | few | TRBV6-1 | NA | TRBJ1-5
TGTTCCAGCAGTTCCGGGACTCCCTCGTATCTCGAGCAGTACTTC | CSSSSGTPSYLEQYF | NA | TRBV12-3/TRBV12-4 | NA | TRBJ2-7
TGCACCAGCAGCCAAGATATTCGACTGGAGACCTTCTCTGGGGCCAACGTCCTGACTTTC | CTSSQDIRLETFSGANVLTF | NA | TRBV4-3 | NA | TRBJ2-6
TGTGCCAGCAGTAGCGGGAGATCCCACGAGCAGTACTTC | CASSSGRSHEQYF | NA | TRBV28 | TRBD2 | TRBJ2-7
TGTGCCAGCAGGGGGGGCAGGGAAGTTAGGAGCTATGGCTACACCTTC | CASRGGREVRSYGYTF | NA | TRBV28 | NA | TRBJ1-2
TGTGCCAGCTGTACTTCCTCCAATTCCTACGAGCAGTACTTC | CASCTSSNSYEQYF | few | TRBV28 | NA | TRBJ2-7
TGCGCCAGCAGCCAGGCACAGAATTCACCCCTCCACTTT | CASSQAQNSPLHF | few | TRBV4-3 | NA | TRBJ1-6
TGCGCCAGCAGCCAGGGTACAGGGGACGAGCAGTACTTC | CASSQGTGDEQYF | few | TRBV4-3 | TRBD1 | TRBJ2-7
TGCGCCAGCAGCTTGAGTTCGCCGGGACAGCCGGACGAGCAGTACTTC | CASSLSSPGQPDEQYF | NA | TRBV5-1 | TRBD1 | TRBJ2-7
TGTGCCAGCAGTTTACGGGACAGGGGCAATCAGCCCCAGCATTTT | CASSLRDRGNQPQHF | NA | TRBV12-3/TRBV12-4 | TRBD1 | TRBJ1-5
TGTGCCAGCAGCTTAGAGACAGGGTTGTATGGCTACACCTTC | CASSLETGLYGYTF | NA | TRBV7-2 | TRBD1 | TRBJ1-2
TGTGCCAGCACCCCGAGTATTACCGAAAACTATGGCTACACCTTC | CASTPSITENYGYTF | few | TRBV7-2 | NA | TRBJ1-2
TGCGCCAGCAGCTTGAACAGTGCTCAGACCTACGAGCAGTACTTC | CASSLNSAQTYEQYF | few | TRBV5-1 | NA | TRBJ2-7
TGTGCCAGCACCCAACAAAGGGGATACAATGAGCAGTTCTTC | CASTQQRGYNEQFF | few | TRBV12-3/TRBV12-4 | NA | TRBJ2-1
TGCAGCGTACTCGAACTCTTGGGGGATACAGCGACGTTCTTC | CSVLELLGDTATFF | once | TRBV29-1 | NA | TRBJ2-1
TGTGCCAGCAGCTTCGACAGGCTCAATGAGCAGTTCTTC | CASSFDRLNEQFF | few | TRBV28 | NA | TRBJ2-1